A selection of T cell receptor beta chains follows, all from one sample in a study of T-cell memory formation after mild COVID-19. TCRdb re-called the 5' RACE reads with MiXCR, one entry per CDR3 protein. Of 500,000 to 600,000 distinct CDR3 sequences in the sample, roughly 18% are singletons; the top ten hold 12%. The sample comprised PBMCs or a T cell subset sorted from them (not recorded which). The source of these receptors is an adult woman who had mild COVID-19 (a few samples of this study predate the infection). Cell type and time point are not known. CDR3s include the opening cysteine and the closing phenylalanine or tryptophan. The order of the fields is J gene, clone size, V gene, D gene, CDR3 DNA, CDR3 protein. D genes are given only for firm matches. Size is stated for part of the rows, as once, few or many counts, or as a class when the clone is expanded.

j_gene: TRBJ2-1
abundance: .
v_gene: TRBV7-8
d_gene: .
CDR3nt: TGTGCCAGCAGCCTAACGAGGGCGAGCTCCTACAATGAGCAGTTCTTC
CDR3aa: CASSLTRASSYNEQFF

j_gene: TRBJ2-3
abundance: .
v_gene: TRBV27
d_gene: TRBD1
CDR3nt: TGTGCCAGCGGTCCAGGGACAGGCGGTACAGATACGCAGTATTTT
CDR3aa: CASGPGTGGTDTQYF

j_gene: TRBJ2-7
abundance: many
v_gene: TRBV4-1
d_gene: .
CDR3nt: TGCGCCAGCAGCCAAGAGGGGGCTAGCGGTTACGAGCAGTACTTC
CDR3aa: CASSQEGASGYEQYF

j_gene: TRBJ2-7
abundance: .
v_gene: TRBV12-3/TRBV12-4
d_gene: .
CDR3nt: TGTGCCAGCAAACCCAGTTGGGGAAATCCCTACGAGCAGTACTTC
CDR3aa: CASKPSWGNPYEQYF

j_gene: TRBJ2-1
abundance: .
v_gene: TRBV6-5
d_gene: TRBD1
CDR3nt: TGTGCCAGCAGTCCGGGACAGGGGAGAAAGTCCTACAATGAGCAGTTCTTC
CDR3aa: CASSPGQGRKSYNEQFF

j_gene: TRBJ2-2
abundance: few
v_gene: TRBV29-1
d_gene: .
CDR3nt: TGCAGCGTTGGAAGTAACACCGGGGAGCTGTTTTTT
CDR3aa: CSVGSNTGELFF

j_gene: TRBJ2-7
abundance: .
v_gene: TRBV24-1
d_gene: .
CDR3nt: TGTGCCACCAGTGATTCGCAGACACAGATCTCCTTTTTC
CDR3aa: CATSDSQTQISFF

j_gene: TRBJ2-2
abundance: .
v_gene: TRBV7-3
d_gene: TRBD2
CDR3nt: TGTGCCAGCAGCTTAAGTAGCGGGGTGAACACCGGGGAGCTGTTTTTT
CDR3aa: CASSLSSGVNTGELFF

j_gene: TRBJ2-2
abundance: many
v_gene: TRBV24-1
d_gene: TRBD1
CDR3nt: TGTGCCCCGAGAAAGGGGGCAGAAACCGGGGAGCTGTTTTTT
CDR3aa: CAPRKGAETGELFF

j_gene: TRBJ1-2
abundance: .
v_gene: TRBV15
d_gene: .
CDR3nt: TGTGCCACCAGCAGAGATAGGACAGCGAACTATGGCTACACCTTC
CDR3aa: CATSRDRTANYGYTF

j_gene: TRBJ1-3
abundance: .
v_gene: TRBV14
d_gene: .
CDR3nt: TGTGCCAGCAGCCGATTATACTCTGGAAACACCATATATTTT
CDR3aa: CASSRLYSGNTIYF

j_gene: TRBJ1-1
abundance: many
v_gene: TRBV7-3
d_gene: .
CDR3nt: TGTGCCAGCAGCTTGACGGGGGGTGGCACTGAAGCTTTCTTT
CDR3aa: CASSLTGGGTEAFF

j_gene: TRBJ2-1
abundance: .
v_gene: TRBV27
d_gene: TRBD1
CDR3nt: TGTGCCAGCAGATCGGGGACAGGGGGAGAGCAGTTCTTC
CDR3aa: CASRSGTGGEQFF

j_gene: TRBJ2-3
abundance: few
v_gene: TRBV4-1
d_gene: .
CDR3nt: TGCGCCAGCAGCCAAGGCCCCGGGACTGCCAGTATCTCAGATACGCAGTATTTT
CDR3aa: CASSQGPGTASISDTQYF

j_gene: TRBJ2-1
abundance: .
v_gene: TRBV5-6
d_gene: TRBD1
CDR3nt: TGTGCCAGCAGCATCGACAGGGTCGGCTCCTACAATGAGCAGTTCTTC
CDR3aa: CASSIDRVGSYNEQFF

j_gene: TRBJ1-1
abundance: .
v_gene: TRBV27
d_gene: .
CDR3nt: TGTGCCAGCAGTTTGGACCGCGGGGCGAACACTGAAGCTTTCTTT
CDR3aa: CASSLDRGANTEAFF

j_gene: TRBJ2-7
abundance: few
v_gene: TRBV12-3/TRBV12-4
d_gene: .
CDR3nt: TGTGCCAGTTCGACCGTTCCAGGGGCGGGGGAGCAGTACTTC
CDR3aa: CASSTVPGAGEQYF

j_gene: TRBJ1-6
abundance: .
v_gene: TRBV7-3
d_gene: .
CDR3nt: TGTGCCAGCAGCTCAGGGACGAATAATTCACCCCTCCACTTT
CDR3aa: CASSSGTNNSPLHF

j_gene: TRBJ2-3
abundance: many
v_gene: TRBV6-2/TRBV6-3
d_gene: TRBD2
CDR3nt: TGTGCCAGCAGTGACTGGACTAGCGGACCAACAACAGATACGCAGTATTTT
CDR3aa: CASSDWTSGPTTDTQYF

j_gene: TRBJ1-1
abundance: .
v_gene: TRBV5-1
d_gene: .
CDR3nt: TGCGCCAGCTCCCGGGGGGAGGGATTATACACTGAAGCTTTCTTT
CDR3aa: CASSRGEGLYTEAFF

j_gene: TRBJ1-1
abundance: .
v_gene: TRBV29-1
d_gene: .
CDR3nt: TGCAGCGTCGACCGGAGCTCCACTGAAGCTTTCTTT
CDR3aa: CSVDRSSTEAFF

j_gene: TRBJ2-7
abundance: once
v_gene: TRBV12-3/TRBV12-4
d_gene: .
CDR3nt: TGTGCCAGCAGTCCCAGGACTATAAACTACGAGCAGTACTTC
CDR3aa: CASSPRTINYEQYF

j_gene: TRBJ2-3
abundance: few
v_gene: TRBV20-1
d_gene: .
CDR3nt: TGCAGTGCTCTACGCACAGATACGCAGTATTTT
CDR3aa: CSALRTDTQYF

j_gene: TRBJ1-5
abundance: .
v_gene: TRBV10-2
d_gene: .
CDR3nt: TGCGCCAGCACGGGGGGGTTCAGCAATCAGCCCCAGCATTTT
CDR3aa: CASTGGFSNQPQHF

j_gene: TRBJ1-3
abundance: few
v_gene: TRBV6-6
d_gene: .
CDR3nt: TGTGCCAGCAGTTACCATACACAAGGACTGACCTCTGGAAACACCATATATTTT
CDR3aa: CASSYHTQGLTSGNTIYF

j_gene: TRBJ2-7
abundance: .
v_gene: TRBV7-8
d_gene: .
CDR3nt: TGTGCCAGCAGCCTCTTGCTAGGAGACGAGGCTTTCTACGAGCAGTACTTC
CDR3aa: CASSLLLGDEAFYEQYF

j_gene: TRBJ2-7
abundance: few
v_gene: TRBV4-1
d_gene: .
CDR3nt: TGCGCCAGCAGCCCAAGTCCAAGGGGGTCCTACGAGCAGTACTTC
CDR3aa: CASSPSPRGSYEQYF

j_gene: TRBJ2-7
abundance: few
v_gene: TRBV20-1
d_gene: .
CDR3nt: TGCAGTGCTAGTAAAACTATCGAGCAGTACTTC
CDR3aa: CSASKTIEQYF

j_gene: TRBJ2-1
abundance: .
v_gene: TRBV3-1
d_gene: .
CDR3nt: TGTGCCAGCAGCCCTCATTCCGGGGGCAATGAGCAGTTCTTC
CDR3aa: CASSPHSGGNEQFF

j_gene: TRBJ2-6
abundance: few
v_gene: TRBV7-3
d_gene: TRBD1
CDR3nt: TGTGCCAGCACCCGAGGGGGCGGGGGGGCCAACGTCCTGACTTTC
CDR3aa: CASTRGGGGANVLTF

j_gene: TRBJ2-7
abundance: .
v_gene: TRBV2
d_gene: .
CDR3nt: TGTGCCAGCAGTCGCACGGGGGCAGGGGGCTACGAGCAGTACTTC
CDR3aa: CASSRTGAGGYEQYF

j_gene: TRBJ2-3
abundance: .
v_gene: TRBV3-1
d_gene: TRBD2
CDR3nt: TGTGCCAGCAGCCAAGCGTGGGGCGGGGGGTCGACAGATACGCAGTATTTT
CDR3aa: CASSQAWGGGSTDTQYF

j_gene: TRBJ2-3
abundance: .
v_gene: TRBV5-1
d_gene: TRBD1
CDR3nt: TGCGCCAGCAGCTTGTCTAGGGACAGGGTCCGGGATACGCAGTATTTT
CDR3aa: CASSLSRDRVRDTQYF

j_gene: TRBJ1-2
abundance: few
v_gene: TRBV19
d_gene: .
CDR3nt: TGTGCCAGTAGTATGTTTCCCCAGGGGGGCTACACCTTC
CDR3aa: CASSMFPQGGYTF

j_gene: TRBJ2-2
abundance: few
v_gene: TRBV7-3
d_gene: TRBD1
CDR3nt: TGTGCCAGCAGCTTAACTGGGACAGGGAGAACCGGGGAGCTGTTTTTT
CDR3aa: CASSLTGTGRTGELFF

j_gene: TRBJ1-6
abundance: .
v_gene: TRBV7-3
d_gene: .
CDR3nt: TGTGCCAGCAGCCTGGGTCGGGCTAGGACACCCCTCCACTTC
CDR3aa: CASSLGRARTPLHF

j_gene: TRBJ1-1
abundance: few
v_gene: TRBV11-3
d_gene: .
CDR3nt: TGTGCCAGCAGCTTGAGGGGCTACGACACTGAAGCTTTCTTT
CDR3aa: CASSLRGYDTEAFF

j_gene: TRBJ1-1
abundance: few
v_gene: TRBV12-3/TRBV12-4
d_gene: TRBD1
CDR3nt: TGTGCCAGCAGTTCGTACAGGGGATTGAACACTGAAGCTTTCTTT
CDR3aa: CASSSYRGLNTEAFF

j_gene: TRBJ2-1
abundance: .
v_gene: TRBV6-5
d_gene: .
CDR3nt: TGTGCCAGCAGTTACGGTCCGGGGTCCTCCTACAATGAGCAGTTCTTC
CDR3aa: CASSYGPGSSYNEQFF

j_gene: TRBJ2-4
abundance: few
v_gene: TRBV28
d_gene: .
CDR3nt: TGTGCCAGCAGGGGGGCTCGAGGGGGGATAATAGCCAAAAACATTCAGTACTTC
CDR3aa: CASRGARGGIIAKNIQYF

j_gene: TRBJ1-5
abundance: .
v_gene: TRBV12-3/TRBV12-4
d_gene: .
CDR3nt: TGTGCCAGCAGTTTATCGGACAGAAATCAGCCCCAGCATTTT
CDR3aa: CASSLSDRNQPQHF

j_gene: TRBJ2-1
abundance: .
v_gene: TRBV12-3/TRBV12-4
d_gene: TRBD2
CDR3nt: TGTGCCAGCAGTTTGCGTCTAGCGGGGGGTCAGGAGCAGTTCTTC
CDR3aa: CASSLRLAGGQEQFF

j_gene: TRBJ2-1
abundance: few
v_gene: TRBV2
d_gene: TRBD2
CDR3nt: TGTGCCAGCGGAAAAACCTGGGCCTCGGGACTAGCTCGGCGAAATGAGCAGTTCTTC
CDR3aa: CASGKTWASGLARRNEQFF

j_gene: TRBJ2-1
abundance: few
v_gene: TRBV18
d_gene: .
CDR3nt: TGTGCCAGCTCACCAGGACAGACCAGAGAGCAGTTCTTC
CDR3aa: CASSPGQTREQFF

j_gene: TRBJ1-1
abundance: .
v_gene: TRBV12-3/TRBV12-4
d_gene: TRBD1
CDR3nt: TGTGCCAGCAGTCAGACAGGGTGGGACACTGAAGCTTTCTTT
CDR3aa: CASSQTGWDTEAFF

j_gene: TRBJ2-2
abundance: few
v_gene: TRBV12-3/TRBV12-4
d_gene: TRBD1
CDR3nt: TGTGCCAGCAGGAGAGACAGGGGGAGCACCGGGGAGCTGTTTTTT
CDR3aa: CASRRDRGSTGELFF

j_gene: TRBJ2-3
abundance: few
v_gene: TRBV12-3/TRBV12-4
d_gene: .
CDR3nt: TGTGCCAGCAGTTCGGACGGATCTAAAACAGATACGCAGTATTTT
CDR3aa: CASSSDGSKTDTQYF